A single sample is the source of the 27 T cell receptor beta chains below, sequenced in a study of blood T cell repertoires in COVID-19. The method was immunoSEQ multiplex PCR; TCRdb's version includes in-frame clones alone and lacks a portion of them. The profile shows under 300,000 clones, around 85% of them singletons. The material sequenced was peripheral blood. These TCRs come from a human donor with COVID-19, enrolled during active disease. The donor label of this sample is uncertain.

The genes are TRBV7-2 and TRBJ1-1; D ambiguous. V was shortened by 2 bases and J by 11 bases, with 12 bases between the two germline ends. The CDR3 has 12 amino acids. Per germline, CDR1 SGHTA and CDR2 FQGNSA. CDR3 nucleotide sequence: TGTGCCAGCAGCTTATTTCGGCAGGCGGCTTTCTTT. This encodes CASSLFRQAAFF.

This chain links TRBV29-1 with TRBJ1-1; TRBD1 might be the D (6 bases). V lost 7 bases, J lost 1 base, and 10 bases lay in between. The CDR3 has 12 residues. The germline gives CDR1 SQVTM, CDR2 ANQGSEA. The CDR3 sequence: CSGGHTNTEAFF. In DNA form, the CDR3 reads TGCAGCGGGGGACACACGAACACTGAAGCTTTCTTT. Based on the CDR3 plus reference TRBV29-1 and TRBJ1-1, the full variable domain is SAVISQKPSRDICQRGTSLTIQCQVDSQVTMMFWYRQQPGQSLTLIATANQGSEATYESGFVIDKFPISRPNLTFSTLTVSNMSPEDSSIYLCSGGHTNTEAFFGQGTRLTVV.

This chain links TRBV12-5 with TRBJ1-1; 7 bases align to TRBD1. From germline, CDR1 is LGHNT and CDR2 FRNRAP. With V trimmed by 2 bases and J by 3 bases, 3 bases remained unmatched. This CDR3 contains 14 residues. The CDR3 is CASGLIQGYTEAFF. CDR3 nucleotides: TGTGCTAGTGGTTTGATACAGGGGTACACTGAAGCTTTCTTT.

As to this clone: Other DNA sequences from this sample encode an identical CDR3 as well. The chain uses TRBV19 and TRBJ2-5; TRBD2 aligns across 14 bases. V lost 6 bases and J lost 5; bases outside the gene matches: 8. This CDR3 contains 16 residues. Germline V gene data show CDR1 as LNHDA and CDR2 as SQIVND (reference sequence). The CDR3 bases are TGTGCCAGTAGCCCCGGGACTAGCGGGAGAGGGGAGACCCAGTACTTC. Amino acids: CASSPGTSGRGETQYF.

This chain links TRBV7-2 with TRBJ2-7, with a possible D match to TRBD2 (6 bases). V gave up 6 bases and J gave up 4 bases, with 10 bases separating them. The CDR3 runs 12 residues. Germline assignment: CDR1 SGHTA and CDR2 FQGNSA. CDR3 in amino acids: CASSSGAYEQYF. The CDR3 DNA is TGTGCCAGCAGTAGCGGAGCTTACGAGCAGTACTTC.

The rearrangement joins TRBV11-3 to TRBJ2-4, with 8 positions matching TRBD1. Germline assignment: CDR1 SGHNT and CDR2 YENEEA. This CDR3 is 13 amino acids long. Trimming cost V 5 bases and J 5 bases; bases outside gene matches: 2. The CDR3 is CASSKQGENIQYF. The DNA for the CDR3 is TGTGCCAGCAGCAAACAGGGGGAAAACATTCAGTACTTC.

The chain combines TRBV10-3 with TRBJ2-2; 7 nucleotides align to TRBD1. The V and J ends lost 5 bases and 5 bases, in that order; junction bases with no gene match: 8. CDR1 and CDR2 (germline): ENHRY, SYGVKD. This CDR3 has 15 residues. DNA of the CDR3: TGTGCCATCAGTCAGGACAGGCCGAGGACCGGGGAGCTGTTTTTT. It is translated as CAISQDRPRTGELFF.

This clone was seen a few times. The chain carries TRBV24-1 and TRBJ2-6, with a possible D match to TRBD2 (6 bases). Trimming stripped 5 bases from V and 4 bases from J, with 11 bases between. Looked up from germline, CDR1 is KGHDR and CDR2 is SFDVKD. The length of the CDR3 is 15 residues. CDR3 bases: TGTGCCACCAGTGTGGCGGGGCTCGGGGCCAACGTCCTGACTTTC. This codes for CATSVAGLGANVLTF.

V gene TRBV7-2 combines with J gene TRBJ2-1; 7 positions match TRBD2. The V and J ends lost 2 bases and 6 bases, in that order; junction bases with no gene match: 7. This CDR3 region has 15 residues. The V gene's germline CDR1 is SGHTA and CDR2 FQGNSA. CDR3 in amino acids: CASSLSWSSGNEQFF. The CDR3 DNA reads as TGTGCCAGCAGCTTATCGTGGTCTAGCGGCAATGAGCAGTTCTTC.

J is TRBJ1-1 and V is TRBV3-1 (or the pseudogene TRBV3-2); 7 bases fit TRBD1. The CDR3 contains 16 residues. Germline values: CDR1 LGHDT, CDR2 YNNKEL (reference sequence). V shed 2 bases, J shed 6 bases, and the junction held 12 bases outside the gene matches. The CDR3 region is CASSQLQGRGYPEAFF. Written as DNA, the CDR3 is TGTGCCAGCAGCCAATTACAGGGCAGGGGGTACCCTGAAGCTTTCTTT.

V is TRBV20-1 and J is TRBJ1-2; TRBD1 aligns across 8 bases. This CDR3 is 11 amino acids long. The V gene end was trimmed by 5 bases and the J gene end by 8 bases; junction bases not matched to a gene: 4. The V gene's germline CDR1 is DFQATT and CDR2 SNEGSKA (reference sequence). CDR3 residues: CSAGTGRGYTF. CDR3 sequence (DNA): TGCAGTGCTGGGACAGGTAGAGGCTACACCTTC.

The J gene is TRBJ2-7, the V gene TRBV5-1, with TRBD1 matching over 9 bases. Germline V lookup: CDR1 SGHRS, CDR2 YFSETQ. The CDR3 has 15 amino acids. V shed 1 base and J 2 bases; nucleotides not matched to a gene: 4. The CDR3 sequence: CASSLQGQGTYEQYF. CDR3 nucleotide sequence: TGCGCCAGCAGCTTGCAAGGACAGGGGACCTACGAGCAGTACTTC.

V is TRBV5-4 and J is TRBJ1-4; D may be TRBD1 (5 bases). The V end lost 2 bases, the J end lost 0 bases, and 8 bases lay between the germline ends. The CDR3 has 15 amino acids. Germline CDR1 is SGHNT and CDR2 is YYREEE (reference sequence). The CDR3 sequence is CASSFDSATNEKLFF. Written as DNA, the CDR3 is TGTGCCAGCAGCTTCGACAGTGCAACTAATGAAAAACTGTTTTTT.

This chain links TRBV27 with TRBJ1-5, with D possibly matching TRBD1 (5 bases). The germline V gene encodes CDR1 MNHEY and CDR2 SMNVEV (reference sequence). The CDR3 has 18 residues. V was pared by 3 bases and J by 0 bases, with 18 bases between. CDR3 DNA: TGTGCCAGCAGTTTCTCCTTAGGAGGGGATTATAGCAATCAGCCCCAGCATTTT. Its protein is CASSFSLGGDYSNQPQHF.

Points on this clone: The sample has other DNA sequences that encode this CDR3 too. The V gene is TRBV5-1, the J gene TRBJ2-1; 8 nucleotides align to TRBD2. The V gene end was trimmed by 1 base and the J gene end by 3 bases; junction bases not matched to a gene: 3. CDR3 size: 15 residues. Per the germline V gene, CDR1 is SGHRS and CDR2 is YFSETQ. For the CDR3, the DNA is TGCGCCAGCAGCTTGACTAGCGGAGACTACAATGAGCAGTTCTTC. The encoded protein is CASSLTSGDYNEQFF.

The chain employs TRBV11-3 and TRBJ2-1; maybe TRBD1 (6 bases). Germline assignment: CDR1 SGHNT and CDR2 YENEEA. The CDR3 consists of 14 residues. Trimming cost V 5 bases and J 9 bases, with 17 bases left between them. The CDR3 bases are TGTGCCAGCAGCCTCCGTGGGGGCGACCCTGAGCAGTTCTTC. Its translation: CASSLRGGDPEQFF.

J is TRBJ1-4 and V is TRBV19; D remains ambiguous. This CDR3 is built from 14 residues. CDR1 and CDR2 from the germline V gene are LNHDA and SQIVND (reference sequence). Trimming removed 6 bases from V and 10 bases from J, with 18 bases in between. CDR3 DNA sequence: TGTGCCAGTAGCCCGACCCCAGAGGGAGGAAAACTGTTTTTT. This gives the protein CASSPTPEGGKLFF. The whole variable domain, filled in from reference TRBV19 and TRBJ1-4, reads DGGITQSPKYLFRKEGQNVTLSCEQNLNHDAMYWYRQDPGQGLRLIYYSQIVNDFQKGDIAEGYSVSREKKESFPLTVTSAQKNPTAFYLCASSPTPEGGKLFFGSGTQLSVL.

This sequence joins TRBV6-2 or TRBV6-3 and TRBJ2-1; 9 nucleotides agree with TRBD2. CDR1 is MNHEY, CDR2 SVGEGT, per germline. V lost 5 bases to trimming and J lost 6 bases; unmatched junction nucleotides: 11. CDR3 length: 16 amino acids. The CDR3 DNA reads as TGTGCCAGCAGTAATCCGGGACTAGCTCGGGGCAATGAGCAGTTCTTC. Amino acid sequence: CASSNPGLARGNEQFF.

The CDR3 DNA follows: TGTGCCAGCAGCTTTAGAGGACAGGGATCTGAAAAACTGTTTTTT. Translation: CASSFRGQGSEKLFF. The V gene is TRBV7-2, the J gene TRBJ1-4; 8 positions agree with TRBD1. V shed 3 bases and J 7 bases; nucleotides not matched to a gene: 7. Germline-derived CDR1 and CDR2 are SGHTA and FQGNSA. The CDR3 has 15 residues.

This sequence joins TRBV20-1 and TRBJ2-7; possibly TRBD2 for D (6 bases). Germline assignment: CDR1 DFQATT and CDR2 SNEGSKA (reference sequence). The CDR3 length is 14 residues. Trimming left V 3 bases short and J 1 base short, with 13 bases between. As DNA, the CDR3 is TGCAGTGCTAGTGCCGGGACTCTTTCCTACGAGCAGTACTTC. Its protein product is CSASAGTLSYEQYF.

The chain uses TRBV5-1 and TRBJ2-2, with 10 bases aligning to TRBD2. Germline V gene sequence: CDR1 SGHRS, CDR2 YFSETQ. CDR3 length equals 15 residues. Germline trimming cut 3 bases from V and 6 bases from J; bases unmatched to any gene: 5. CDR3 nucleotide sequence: TGCGCCAGCAGCTCGGCTAGCGGGAGAGCCGGGGAGCTGTTTTTT. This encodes CASSSASGRAGELFF.

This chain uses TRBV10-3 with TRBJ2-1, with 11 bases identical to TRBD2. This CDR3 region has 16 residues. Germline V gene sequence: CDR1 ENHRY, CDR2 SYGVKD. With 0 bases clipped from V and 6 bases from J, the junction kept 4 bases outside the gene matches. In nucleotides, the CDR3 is TGTGCCATCAGTGAGTCCGGGACTAGCGGTGCCAATGAGCAGTTCTTC. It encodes CAISESGTSGANEQFF.

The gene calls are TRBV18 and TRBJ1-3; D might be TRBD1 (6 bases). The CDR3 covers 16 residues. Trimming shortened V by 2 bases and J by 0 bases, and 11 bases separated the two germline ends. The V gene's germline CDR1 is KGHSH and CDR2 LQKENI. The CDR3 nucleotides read TGTGCCAGCTCACCAGCTGACAGGAACTCTGGAAACACCATATATTTT. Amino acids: CASSPADRNSGNTIYF.

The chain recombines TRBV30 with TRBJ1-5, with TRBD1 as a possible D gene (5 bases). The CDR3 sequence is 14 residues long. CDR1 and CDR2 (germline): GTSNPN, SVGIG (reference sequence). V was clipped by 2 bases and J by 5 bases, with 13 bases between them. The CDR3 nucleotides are TGTGCCTGGAGTCCCCTCTCCAGGGATCAGCCCCAGCATTTT. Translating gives CAWSPLSRDQPQHF.

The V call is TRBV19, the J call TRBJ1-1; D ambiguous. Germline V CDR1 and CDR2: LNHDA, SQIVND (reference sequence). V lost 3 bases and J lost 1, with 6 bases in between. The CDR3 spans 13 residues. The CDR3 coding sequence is TGTGCCAGTAGTATGGGCCCGAACACTGAAGCTTTCTTT. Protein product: CASSMGPNTEAFF.

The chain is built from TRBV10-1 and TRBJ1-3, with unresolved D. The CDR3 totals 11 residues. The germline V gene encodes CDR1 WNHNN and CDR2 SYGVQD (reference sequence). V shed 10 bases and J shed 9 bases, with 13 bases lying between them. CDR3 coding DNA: TGCGCCACCCGGACGGGGTCCACCATATATTTT. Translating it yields CATRTGSTIYF.

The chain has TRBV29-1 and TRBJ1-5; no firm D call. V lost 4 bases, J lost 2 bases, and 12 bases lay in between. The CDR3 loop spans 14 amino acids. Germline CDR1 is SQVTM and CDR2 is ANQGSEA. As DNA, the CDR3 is TGCAGCGTTGGTATGGGGAGGGGCAATCAGCCCCAGCATTTT. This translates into CSVGMGRGNQPQHF.